Listed below are T cell receptor beta chains from one sample, sequenced in a study of cytomegalovirus exposure and HLA in healthy donors. Generated by immunoSEQ multiplex PCR, the TCRdb table keeps only in-frame clones and is missing some. The table has about 150,000 clones, about 80% seen once. Material: PBMCs. These receptor sequences come from a woman between 35 and 50 years old in good health and CMV-seronegative. CDR3s include the opening cysteine and the closing phenylalanine or tryptophan. D genes are given only for firm matches. Clone size is shown for a subset of rows, as once, few, many or a class of expanded clone.

v_call,d_call,clone_size,j_call,cdr3_aa,cdr3_nt
TRBV10-2,.,few,TRBJ1-3,CASSQTGFSGNTIYF,TGCGCCAGCAGTCAGACAGGTTTCTCTGGAAACACCATATATTTT
TRBV5-8,TRBD1,once,TRBJ1-2,CASSGGTAPNYGYTF,TGTGCCAGCAGCGGCGGGACAGCTCCTAACTATGGCTACACCTTC
TRBV7-9,.,.,TRBJ1-4,CASSLPGSMANEKLFF,TGTGCCAGCAGCTTGCCCGGGTCCATGGCTAATGAAAAACTGTTTTTT
TRBV6-1,TRBD1,.,TRBJ2-7,CASSVGQGAYEQYF,TGTGCCAGCAGTGTCGGACAGGGGGCTTATGAGCAGTACTTC
TRBV5-1,TRBD1,.,TRBJ2-7,CASSLGQGLDEQYF,TGCGCCAGCAGCTTGGGACAGGGGCTCGACGAGCAGTACTTC
TRBV11-2,.,.,TRBJ2-3,CASSSWRDRYTQYF,TGTGCCAGCAGCTCTTGGCGGGACCGATATACGCAGTATTTT
TRBV27,TRBD2,.,TRBJ2-2,CASGLAGVGTGELFF,TGTGCCAGCGGACTAGCGGGAGTGGGGACCGGGGAGCTGTTTTTT
TRBV2,.,.,TRBJ2-1,CASSALADEQFF,TGTGCCAGCAGTGCTCTAGCCGATGAGCAGTTCTTC
TRBV9,TRBD2,.,TRBJ2-1,CASSISGREQFF,TGTGCCAGCAGCATAAGCGGGAGGGAGCAGTTCTTC
TRBV27,TRBD1,.,TRBJ1-5,CASSLWGFKTGKAEALFSNQPQHF,TGTGCCAGCAGTCTCTGGGGATTTAAGACAGGGAAGGCCGAGGCCCTCTTTAGCAATCAGCCCCAGCATTTT
TRBV29-1,.,.,TRBJ1-2,CSATGLGAGVLTNYGYTF,TGCAGCGCCACTGGGCTGGGAGCAGGTGTTCTTACCAACTATGGCTACACCTTC
TRBV6-5,.,.,TRBJ2-6,CASSYSEISGANVLTF,TGTGCCAGCAGTTACTCAGAGATCTCTGGGGCCAACGTCCTGACTTTC
TRBV5-1,.,.,TRBJ2-1,CASSLVASPYEQFF,TGCGCCAGCAGCTTGGTGGCTAGCCCCTATGAGCAGTTCTTC
TRBV5-1,TRBD1,.,TRBJ1-4,CASSLGAGGAGEKLFF,TGCGCCAGCAGCTTGGGGGCAGGGGGCGCAGGGGAAAAACTGTTTTTT
TRBV13,TRBD1,.,TRBJ2-2,CASSWGQYTGELFF,TGTGCCAGCAGCTGGGGACAGTACACCGGGGAGCTGTTTTTT
TRBV6-5,.,.,TRBJ2-2,CASKAQGNTGELFF,TGTGCCAGCAAGGCACAGGGTAACACCGGGGAGCTGTTTTTT
TRBV6-5,TRBD2,.,TRBJ2-7,CASSTTASGSYEQYF,TGTGCCAGCAGTACAACGGCTAGCGGGAGCTACGAGCAGTACTTC
TRBV5-6,TRBD1,.,TRBJ2-7,CASSLWTGAIYEQYF,TGTGCCAGCAGCTTATGGACAGGGGCAATCTACGAGCAGTACTTC
TRBV4-2,.,.,TRBJ2-1,CASSPRLTYNEQFF,TGTGCCAGCAGCCCAAGACTCACCTACAATGAGCAGTTCTTC
TRBV2,TRBD1,.,TRBJ2-7,CASSMGQGPSYEQYF,TGTGCCAGCAGTATGGGACAGGGACCTTCCTACGAGCAGTACTTC
TRBV6-5,.,.,TRBJ2-1,CASSGTGRNEQFF,TGTGCCAGCAGTGGCACAGGGCGCAATGAGCAGTTCTTC
TRBV19,.,.,TRBJ2-5,CASSNDRRRETQYF,TGTGCCAGTAGTAACGACAGGCGGCGGGAGACCCAGTACTTC
TRBV6-5,.,.,TRBJ2-7,CASSYQGLGYEQYF,TGTGCCAGCAGTTACCAGGGGCTTGGGTACGAGCAGTACTTC
TRBV18,.,.,TRBJ2-4,CASSPTGEDIQYF,TGTGCCAGCTCACCAACGGGGGAGGACATTCAGTACTTC
TRBV5-6,TRBD1,.,TRBJ1-1,CASSPSPGTGVPEAFF,TGTGCCAGCAGCCCCTCACCCGGGACAGGGGTTCCTGAAGCTTTCTTT
TRBV7-9,.,.,TRBJ1-1,CASSLAAGNTEAFF,TGTGCCAGCAGCTTAGCTGCAGGGAACACTGAAGCTTTCTTT
TRBV4-1,.,.,TRBJ2-2,CASSQDSSGANTGELFF,TGCGCCAGCAGCCAAGATTCGAGCGGTGCGAACACCGGGGAGCTGTTTTTT
TRBV5-1,TRBD2,.,TRBJ2-1,CASSLGTSANYNEQFF,TGCGCCAGCAGCTTGGGGACTAGCGCGAACTACAATGAGCAGTTCTTC
TRBV6-5,.,.,TRBJ1-1,CASRDPGHLNTEAFF,TGTGCCAGCAGGGACCCGGGACACCTGAACACTGAAGCTTTCTTT
TRBV7-9,.,.,TRBJ2-7,CASRPGSTYEQYF,TGTGCCAGCAGACCCGGGAGTACCTACGAGCAGTACTTC
TRBV27,TRBD1,.,TRBJ1-6,CASSSQGGNSPLHF,TGTGCCAGCAGCTCACAGGGGGGAAATTCACCCCTCCACTTT
TRBV6-5,.,few,TRBJ1-1,CASSYASGMNTEAFF,TGTGCCAGCAGTTACGCCTCGGGGATGAACACTGAAGCTTTCTTT
TRBV11-3,.,.,TRBJ2-7,CASSLTHQYEQYF,TGTGCCAGCAGCTTAACCCATCAGTACGAGCAGTACTTC
TRBV5-1,TRBD1,.,TRBJ1-4,CASSLEVRQGIEKLFF,TGCGCCAGCAGCTTGGAAGTCCGACAGGGCATCGAAAAACTGTTTTTT
TRBV7-6,TRBD1,.,TRBJ2-7,CASSFGQGAVYEQYF,TGTGCCAGCAGCTTCGGACAGGGGGCGGTCTACGAGCAGTACTTC
TRBV7-9,.,.,TRBJ1-5,CASSLGGGGNQPQHF,TGTGCCAGCAGCTTAGGGGGAGGCGGAAATCAGCCCCAGCATTTT
TRBV5-4,TRBD2,few,TRBJ2-7,CASSSGGALTNYEQYF,TGTGCCAGCAGCTCGGGGGGTGCACTGACAAACTACGAGCAGTACTTC